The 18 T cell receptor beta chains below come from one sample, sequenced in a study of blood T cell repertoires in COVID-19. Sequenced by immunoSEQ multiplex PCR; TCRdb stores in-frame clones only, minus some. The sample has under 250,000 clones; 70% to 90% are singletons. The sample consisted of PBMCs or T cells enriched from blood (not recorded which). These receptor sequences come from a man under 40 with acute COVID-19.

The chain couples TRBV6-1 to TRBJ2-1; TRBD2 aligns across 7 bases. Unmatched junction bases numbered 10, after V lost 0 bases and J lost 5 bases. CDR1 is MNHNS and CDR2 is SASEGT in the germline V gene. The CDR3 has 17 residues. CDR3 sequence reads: CASSEAHLGLLNNEQFF. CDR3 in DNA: TGTGCCAGCAGTGAAGCGCATCTGGGACTACTGAACAATGAGCAGTTCTTC.

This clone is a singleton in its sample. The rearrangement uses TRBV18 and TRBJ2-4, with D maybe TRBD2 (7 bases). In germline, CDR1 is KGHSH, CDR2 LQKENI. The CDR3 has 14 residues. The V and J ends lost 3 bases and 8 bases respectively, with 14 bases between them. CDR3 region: CASSPRGGQDIQYF. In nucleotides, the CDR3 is TGTGCCAGCTCACCGAGGGGGGGTCAGGACATTCAGTACTTC.

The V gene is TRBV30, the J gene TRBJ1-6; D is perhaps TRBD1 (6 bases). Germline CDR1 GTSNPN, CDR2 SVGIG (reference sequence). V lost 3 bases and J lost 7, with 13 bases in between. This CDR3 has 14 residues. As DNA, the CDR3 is TGTGCCTGGAGCAGGGACACAGAAAATTCACCCCTCCACTTT. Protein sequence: CAWSRDTENSPLHF.

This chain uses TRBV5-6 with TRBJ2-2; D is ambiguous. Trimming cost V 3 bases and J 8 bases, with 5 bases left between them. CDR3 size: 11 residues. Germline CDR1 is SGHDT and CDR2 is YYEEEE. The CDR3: CASSWLGELFF. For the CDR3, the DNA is TGTGCCAGCAGCTGGCTGGGGGAGCTGTTTTTT. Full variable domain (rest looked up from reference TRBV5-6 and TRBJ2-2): DAGVTQSPTHLIKTRGQQVTLRCSPKSGHDTVSWYQQALGQGPQFIFQYYEEEERQRGNFPDRFSGHQFPNYSSELNVNALLLGDSALYLCASSWLGELFFGEGSRLTVL.

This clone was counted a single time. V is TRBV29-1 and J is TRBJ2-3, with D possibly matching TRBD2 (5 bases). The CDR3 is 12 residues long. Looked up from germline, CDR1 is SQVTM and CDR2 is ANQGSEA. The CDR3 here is CNALGDTDTQYF. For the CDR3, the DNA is TGCAACGCCCTCGGGGACACAGATACGCAGTATTTT.

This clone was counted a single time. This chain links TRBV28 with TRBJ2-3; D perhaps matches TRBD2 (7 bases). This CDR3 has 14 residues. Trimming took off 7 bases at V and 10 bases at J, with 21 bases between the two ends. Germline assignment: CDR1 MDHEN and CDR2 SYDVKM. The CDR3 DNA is TGTGCCAGCAACATGGAGGGGGGGCCCAGGTCGCAGTATTTT. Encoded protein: CASNMEGGPRSQYF. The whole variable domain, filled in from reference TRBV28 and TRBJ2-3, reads DVKVTQSSRYLVKRTGEKVFLECVQDMDHENMFWYRQDPGLGLRLIYFSYDVKMKEKGDIPEGYSVSREKKERFSLILESASTNQTSMYLCASNMEGGPRSQYFGPGTRLTVL.

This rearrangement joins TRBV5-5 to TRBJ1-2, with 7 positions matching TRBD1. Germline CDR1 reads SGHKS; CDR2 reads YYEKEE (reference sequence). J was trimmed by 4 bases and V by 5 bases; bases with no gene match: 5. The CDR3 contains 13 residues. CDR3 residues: CASRAQGIYGYTF. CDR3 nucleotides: TGTGCCAGCAGGGCACAGGGGATCTATGGCTACACCTTC.

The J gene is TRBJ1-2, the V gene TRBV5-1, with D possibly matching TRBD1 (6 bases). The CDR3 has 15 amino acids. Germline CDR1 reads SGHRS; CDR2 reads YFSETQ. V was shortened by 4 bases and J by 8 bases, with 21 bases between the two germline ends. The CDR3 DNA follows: TGCGCCAGCAGCCCCAATCCCGGGACATTTAACGGCTACACCTTC. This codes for CASSPNPGTFNGYTF.

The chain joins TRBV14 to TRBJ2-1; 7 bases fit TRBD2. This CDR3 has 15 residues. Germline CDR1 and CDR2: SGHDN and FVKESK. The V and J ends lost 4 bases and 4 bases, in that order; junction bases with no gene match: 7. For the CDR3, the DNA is TGTGCCAGCAGCCGCAGCGGGGTAACTTACAATGAGCAGTTCTTC. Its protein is CASSRSGVTYNEQFF.

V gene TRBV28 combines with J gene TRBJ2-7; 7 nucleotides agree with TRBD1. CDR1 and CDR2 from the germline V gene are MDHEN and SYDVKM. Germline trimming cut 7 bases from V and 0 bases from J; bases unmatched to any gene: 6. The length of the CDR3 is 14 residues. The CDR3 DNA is TGTGCCAGCACGTTACAGGGGAGCTCCTACGAGCAGTACTTC. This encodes CASTLQGSSYEQYF.

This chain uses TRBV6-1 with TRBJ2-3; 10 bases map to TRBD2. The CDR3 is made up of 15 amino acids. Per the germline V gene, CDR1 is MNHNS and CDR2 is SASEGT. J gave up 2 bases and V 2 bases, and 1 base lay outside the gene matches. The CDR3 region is CASSELAGDTDTQYF. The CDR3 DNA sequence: TGTGCCAGCAGTGAACTAGCGGGGGACACAGATACGCAGTATTTT.

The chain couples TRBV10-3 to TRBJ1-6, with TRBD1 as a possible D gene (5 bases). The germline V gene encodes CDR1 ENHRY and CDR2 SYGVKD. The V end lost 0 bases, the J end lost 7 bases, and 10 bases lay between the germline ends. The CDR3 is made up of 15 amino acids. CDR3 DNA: TGTGCCATCAGTGAGTCGAATGGACAAAATTCACCCCTCCACTTT. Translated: CAISESNGQNSPLHF.

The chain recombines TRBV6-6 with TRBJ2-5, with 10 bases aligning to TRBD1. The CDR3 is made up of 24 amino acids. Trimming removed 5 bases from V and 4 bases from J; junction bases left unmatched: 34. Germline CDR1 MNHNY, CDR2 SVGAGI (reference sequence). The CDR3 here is CASSPRQGAGLVSPQNLKRETQYF. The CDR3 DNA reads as TGTGCCAGCAGTCCCCGACAGGGGGCGGGTCTAGTTTCCCCTCAAAACCTCAAAAGAGAGACCCAGTACTTC.

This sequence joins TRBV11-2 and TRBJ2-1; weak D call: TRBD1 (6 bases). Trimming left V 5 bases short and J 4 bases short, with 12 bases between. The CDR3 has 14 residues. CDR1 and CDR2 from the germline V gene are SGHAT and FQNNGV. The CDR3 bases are TGTGCCAGCAGCGAGCGGACAGTGTACAATGAGCAGTTCTTC. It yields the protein CASSERTVYNEQFF. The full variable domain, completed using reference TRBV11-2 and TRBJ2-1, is EAGVAQSPRYKIIEKRQSVAFWCNPISGHATLYWYQQILGQGPKLLIQFQNNGVVDDSQLPKDRFSAERLKGVDSTLKIQPAKLEDSAVYLCASSERTVYNEQFFGPGTRLTVL.

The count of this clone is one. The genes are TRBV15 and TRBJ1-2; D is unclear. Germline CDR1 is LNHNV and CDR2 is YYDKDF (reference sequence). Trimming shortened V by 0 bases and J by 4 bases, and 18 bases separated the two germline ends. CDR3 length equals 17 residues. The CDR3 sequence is CATSRDPLGSVVYGYTF. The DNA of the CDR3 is TGTGCCACCAGCAGAGATCCCCTCGGGTCGGTCGTCTATGGCTACACCTTC.

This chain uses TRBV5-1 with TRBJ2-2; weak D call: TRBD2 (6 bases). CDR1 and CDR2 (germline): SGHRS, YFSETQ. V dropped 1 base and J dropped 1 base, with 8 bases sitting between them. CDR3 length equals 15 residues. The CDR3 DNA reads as TGCGCCAGCAGCTTGATCGGGGGGAACACCGGGGAGCTGTTTTTT. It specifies CASSLIGGNTGELFF.

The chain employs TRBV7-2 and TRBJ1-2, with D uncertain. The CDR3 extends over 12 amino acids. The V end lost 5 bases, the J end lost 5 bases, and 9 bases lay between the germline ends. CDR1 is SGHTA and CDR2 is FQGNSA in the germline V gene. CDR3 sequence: CASSPTEYGYTF. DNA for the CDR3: TGTGCCAGCAGCCCGACTGAGTATGGCTACACCTTC.

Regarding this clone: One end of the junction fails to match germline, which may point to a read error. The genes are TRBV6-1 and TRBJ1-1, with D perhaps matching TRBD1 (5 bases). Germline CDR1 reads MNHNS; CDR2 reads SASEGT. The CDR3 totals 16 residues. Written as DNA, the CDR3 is TGTGCCAGCAGTGAAGACGAGGGGCGGGGGAACCCTGAAGCTTTCTTT. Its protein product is CASSEDEGRGNPEAFF.